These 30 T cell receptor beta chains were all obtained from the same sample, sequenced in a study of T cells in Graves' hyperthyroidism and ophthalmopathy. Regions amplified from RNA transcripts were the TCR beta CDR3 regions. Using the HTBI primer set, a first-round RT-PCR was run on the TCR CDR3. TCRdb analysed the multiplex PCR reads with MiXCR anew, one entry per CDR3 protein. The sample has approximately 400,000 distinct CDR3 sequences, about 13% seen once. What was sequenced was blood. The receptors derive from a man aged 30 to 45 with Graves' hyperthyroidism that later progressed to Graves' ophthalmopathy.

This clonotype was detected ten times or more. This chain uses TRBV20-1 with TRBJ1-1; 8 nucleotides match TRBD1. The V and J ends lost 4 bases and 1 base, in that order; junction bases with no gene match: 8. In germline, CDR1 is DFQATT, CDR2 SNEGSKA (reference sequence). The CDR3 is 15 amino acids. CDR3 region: CSAIKPGTGNTEAFF. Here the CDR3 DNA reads TGCAGTGCTATTAAACCCGGGACAGGGAACACTGAAGCTTTCTTT.

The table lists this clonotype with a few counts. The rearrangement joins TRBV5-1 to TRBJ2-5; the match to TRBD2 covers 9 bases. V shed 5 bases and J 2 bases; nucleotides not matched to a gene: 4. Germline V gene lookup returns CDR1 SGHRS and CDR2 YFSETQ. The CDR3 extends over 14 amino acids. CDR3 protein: CASRGSGGQETQYF. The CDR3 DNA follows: TGCGCCAGCAGGGGTAGCGGGGGACAAGAGACCCAGTACTTC.

Written as DNA, the CDR3 is TGTGCCAGCAGCAACGGACGGCAAGAGACCCAGTACTTC. It encodes CASSNGRQETQYF. The rearrangement uses TRBV12-3 or TRBV12-4 and TRBJ2-5; D ambiguous. V lost 6 bases and J 2 bases, leaving 10 bases between the germline ends. The CDR3 sequence is 13 residues long.

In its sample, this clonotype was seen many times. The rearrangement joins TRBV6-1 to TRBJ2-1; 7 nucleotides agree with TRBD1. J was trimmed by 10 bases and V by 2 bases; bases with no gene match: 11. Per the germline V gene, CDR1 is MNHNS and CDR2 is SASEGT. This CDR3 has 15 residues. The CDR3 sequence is CASSEPGQTMLEQFF. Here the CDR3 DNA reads TGTGCCAGCAGTGAACCGGGACAGACTATGTTAGAGCAGTTCTTC.

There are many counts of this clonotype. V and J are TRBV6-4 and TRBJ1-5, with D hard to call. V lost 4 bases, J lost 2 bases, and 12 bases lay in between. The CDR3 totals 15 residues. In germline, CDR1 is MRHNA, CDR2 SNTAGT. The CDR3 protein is CASSAPMECNQPQHF. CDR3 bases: TGTGCCAGCAGTGCTCCCATGGAATGCAATCAGCCCCAGCATTTT.

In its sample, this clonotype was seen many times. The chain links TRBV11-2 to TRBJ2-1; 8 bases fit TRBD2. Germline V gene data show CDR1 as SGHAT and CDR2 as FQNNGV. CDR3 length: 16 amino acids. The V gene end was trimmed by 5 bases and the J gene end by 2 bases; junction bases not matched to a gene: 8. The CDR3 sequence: CASSILAGIAYNEQFF. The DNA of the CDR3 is TGTGCCAGCAGCATTTTAGCGGGGATCGCCTACAATGAGCAGTTCTTC.

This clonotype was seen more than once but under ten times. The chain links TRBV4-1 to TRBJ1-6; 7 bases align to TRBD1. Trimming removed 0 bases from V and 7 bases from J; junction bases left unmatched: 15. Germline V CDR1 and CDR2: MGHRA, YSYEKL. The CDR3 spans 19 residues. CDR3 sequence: CASSQDAEHRQGWNSPLHF. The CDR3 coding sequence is TGCGCCAGCAGCCAAGACGCCGAACACAGACAGGGTTGGAATTCACCCCTCCACTTT.

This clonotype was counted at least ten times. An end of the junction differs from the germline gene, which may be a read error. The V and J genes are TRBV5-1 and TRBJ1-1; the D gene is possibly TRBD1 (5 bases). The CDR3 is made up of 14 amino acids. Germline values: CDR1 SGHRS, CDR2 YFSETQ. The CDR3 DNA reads TGTGCCAGCAGCTTGGGGCAAATGAACACTGAAGCTTTCTTT. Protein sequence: CASSLGQMNTEAFF.

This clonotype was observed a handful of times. CDR3 protein: CASSTEIRAGELFF. CDR3 bases: TGTGCCAGCAGTACGGAGATAAGGGCCGGGGAGCTGTTTTTT. The chain combines TRBV2 with TRBJ2-2; D is unclear. V lost 5 bases and J lost 6, with 13 bases in between. Germline V gene data show CDR1 as SNHLY and CDR2 as FYNNEI. This CDR3 spans 14 amino acids.

The CDR3 spells CASSYLGTTFDGELFF. The CDR3 coding sequence is TGTGCCAGCAGTTACCTCGGGACTACCTTTGACGGGGAGCTGTTTTTT. J is TRBJ2-2 and V is TRBV28, with 7 bases identical to TRBD2. J gave up 7 bases and V 4 bases, and 12 bases lay outside the gene matches. Germline V gene sequence: CDR1 MDHEN, CDR2 SYDVKM. CDR3 length equals 16 residues.

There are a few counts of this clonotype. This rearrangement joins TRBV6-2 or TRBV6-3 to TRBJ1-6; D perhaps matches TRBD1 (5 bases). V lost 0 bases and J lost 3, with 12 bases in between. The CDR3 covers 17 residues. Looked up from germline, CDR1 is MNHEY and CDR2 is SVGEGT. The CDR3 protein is CASSYSGGNFYNSPLHF. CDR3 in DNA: TGTGCCAGCAGTTACTCGGGGGGAAATTTCTATAATTCACCCCTCCACTTT.

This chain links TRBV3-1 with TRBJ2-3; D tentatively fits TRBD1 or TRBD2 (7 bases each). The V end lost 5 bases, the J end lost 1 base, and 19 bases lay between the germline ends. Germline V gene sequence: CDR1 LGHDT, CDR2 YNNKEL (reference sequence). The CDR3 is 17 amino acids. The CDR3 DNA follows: TGTGCCAGCAGCTCAGTGGGAGGGGGCGCTGGCACAGATACGCAGTATTTT. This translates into CASSSVGGGAGTDTQYF.

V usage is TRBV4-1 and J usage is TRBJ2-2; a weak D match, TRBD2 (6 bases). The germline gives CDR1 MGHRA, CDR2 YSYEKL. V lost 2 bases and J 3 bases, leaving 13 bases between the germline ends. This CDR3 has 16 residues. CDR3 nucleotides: TGCGCCAGCAGCCAATTTGCGGGGTTGGACACCGGGGAGCTGTTTTTT. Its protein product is CASSQFAGLDTGELFF.

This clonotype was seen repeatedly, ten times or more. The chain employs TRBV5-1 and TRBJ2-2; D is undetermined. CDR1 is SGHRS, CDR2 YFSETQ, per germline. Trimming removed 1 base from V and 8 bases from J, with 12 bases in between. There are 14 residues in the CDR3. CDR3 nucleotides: TGCGCCAGCAGCTTGAAGAGTGGGTCTGGGGAGCTGTTTTTT. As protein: CASSLKSGSGELFF. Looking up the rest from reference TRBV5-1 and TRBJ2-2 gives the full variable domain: KAGVTQTPRYLIKTRGQQVTLSCSPISGHRSVSWYQQTPGQGLQFLFEYFSETQRNKGNFPGRFSGRQFSNSRSEMNVSTLELGDSALYLCASSLKSGSGELFFGEGSRLTVL.

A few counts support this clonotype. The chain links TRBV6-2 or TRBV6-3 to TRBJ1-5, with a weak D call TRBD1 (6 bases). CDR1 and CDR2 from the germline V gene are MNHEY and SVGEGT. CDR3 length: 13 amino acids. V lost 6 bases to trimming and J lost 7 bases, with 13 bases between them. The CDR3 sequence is CASSQQGHQPQHF. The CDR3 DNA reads TGTGCCAGCAGCCAACAGGGTCACCAGCCCCAGCATTTT.

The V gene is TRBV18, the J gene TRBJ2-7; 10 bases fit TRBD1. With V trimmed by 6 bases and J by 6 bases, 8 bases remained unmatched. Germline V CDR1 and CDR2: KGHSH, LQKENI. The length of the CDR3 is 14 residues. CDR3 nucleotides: TGTGCCAGCTCCCAAGCCGGGACAGGGGTCGAGCAGTACTTC. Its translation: CASSQAGTGVEQYF.

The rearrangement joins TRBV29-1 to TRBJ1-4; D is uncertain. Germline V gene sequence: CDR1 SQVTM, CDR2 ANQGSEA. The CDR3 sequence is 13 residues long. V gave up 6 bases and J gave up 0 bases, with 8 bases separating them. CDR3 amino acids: CSVKETTNEKLFF. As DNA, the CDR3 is TGCAGCGTGAAAGAAACAACTAATGAAAAACTGTTTTTT.

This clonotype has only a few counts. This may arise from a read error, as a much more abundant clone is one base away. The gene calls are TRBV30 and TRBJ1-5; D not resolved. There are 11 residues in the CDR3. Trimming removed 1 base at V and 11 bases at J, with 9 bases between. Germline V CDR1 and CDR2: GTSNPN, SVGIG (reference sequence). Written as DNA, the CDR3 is TGTGCCTGGAGTGCCGGAGGAACCCAGCATTTT. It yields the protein CAWSAGGTQHF.

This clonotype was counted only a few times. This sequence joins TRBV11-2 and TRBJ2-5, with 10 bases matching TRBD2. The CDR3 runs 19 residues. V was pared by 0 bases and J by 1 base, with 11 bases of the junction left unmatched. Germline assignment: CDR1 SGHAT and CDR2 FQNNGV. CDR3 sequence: CASSLDYSEAGGFQETQYF. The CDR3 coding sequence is TGTGCCAGCAGCTTAGATTATTCTGAAGCGGGGGGGTTCCAAGAGACCCAGTACTTC.

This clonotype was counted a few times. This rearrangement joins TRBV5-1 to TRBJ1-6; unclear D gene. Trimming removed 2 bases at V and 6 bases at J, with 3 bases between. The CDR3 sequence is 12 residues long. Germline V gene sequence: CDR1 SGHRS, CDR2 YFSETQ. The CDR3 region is CASSFFNSPLHF. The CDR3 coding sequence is TGCGCCAGCAGCTTCTTTAATTCACCCCTCCACTTT.

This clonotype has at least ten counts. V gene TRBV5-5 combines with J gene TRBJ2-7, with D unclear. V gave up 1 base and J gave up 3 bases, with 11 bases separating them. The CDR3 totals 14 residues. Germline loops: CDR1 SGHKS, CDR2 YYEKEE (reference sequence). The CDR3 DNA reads TGTGCCAGCAGCTTGTTGGGGAACAACTACGAGCAGTACTTC. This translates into CASSLLGNNYEQYF.

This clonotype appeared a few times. The CDR3 bases are TGTGCCAGCAGCCCTACTAGCGGGGCGACCTCCTACAATGAGCAGTTCTTC. Its protein is CASSPTSGATSYNEQFF. The chain combines TRBV3-1 with TRBJ2-1; TRBD2 matches 10 bases. Trimming at V came to 4 bases and at J to 0 bases, leaving 6 bases not matched to a gene. Germline V lookup: CDR1 LGHDT, CDR2 YNNKEL (reference sequence). This CDR3 spans 17 amino acids.

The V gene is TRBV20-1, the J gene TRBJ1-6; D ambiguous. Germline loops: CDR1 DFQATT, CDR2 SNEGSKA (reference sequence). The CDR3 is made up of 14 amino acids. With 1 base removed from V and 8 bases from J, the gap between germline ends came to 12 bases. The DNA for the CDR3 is TGCAGTGCTAGAGGACCGTTTCTGGATTCACCCCTCCACTTT. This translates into CSARGPFLDSPLHF.

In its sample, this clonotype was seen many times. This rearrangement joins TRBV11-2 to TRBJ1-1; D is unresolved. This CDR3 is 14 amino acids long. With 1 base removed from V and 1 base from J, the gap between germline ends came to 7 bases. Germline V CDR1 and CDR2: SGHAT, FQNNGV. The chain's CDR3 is CASSLGQPNTEAFF. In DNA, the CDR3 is TGTGCCAGCAGCTTAGGGCAGCCGAACACTGAAGCTTTCTTT.

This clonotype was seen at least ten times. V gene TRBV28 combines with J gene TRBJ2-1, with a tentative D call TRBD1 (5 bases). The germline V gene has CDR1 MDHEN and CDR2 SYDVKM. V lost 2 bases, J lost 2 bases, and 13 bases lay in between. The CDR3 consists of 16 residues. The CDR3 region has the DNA TGTGCCAGCAGTTTAAGGGGCAGTCTTGCCTACAATGAGCAGTTCTTC. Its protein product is CASSLRGSLAYNEQFF. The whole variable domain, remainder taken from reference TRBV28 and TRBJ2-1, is DVKVTQSSRYLVKRTGEKVFLECVQDMDHENMFWYRQDPGLGLRLIYFSYDVKMKEKGDIPEGYSVSREKKERFSLILESASTNQTSMYLCASSLRGSLAYNEQFFGPGTRLTVL.

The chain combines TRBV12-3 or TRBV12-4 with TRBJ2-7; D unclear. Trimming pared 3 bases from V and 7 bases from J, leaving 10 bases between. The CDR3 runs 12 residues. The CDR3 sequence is CASSFRDGEQYF. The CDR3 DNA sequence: TGTGCCAGCAGTTTTAGGGATGGGGAGCAGTACTTC.

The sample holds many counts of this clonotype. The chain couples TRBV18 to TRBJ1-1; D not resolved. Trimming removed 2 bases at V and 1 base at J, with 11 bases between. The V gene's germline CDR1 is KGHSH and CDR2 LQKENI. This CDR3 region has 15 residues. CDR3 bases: TGTGCCAGCTCACCAGAAGAGACTCCGAACACTGAAGCTTTCTTT. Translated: CASSPEETPNTEAFF.

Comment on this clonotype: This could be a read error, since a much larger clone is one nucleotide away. The CDR3 nucleotides read TGTGCCTGGAGTGGGGGGAACTATGGCCACACCTTC. Amino acid sequence: CAWSGGNYGHTF. This chain connects TRBV30 to TRBJ1-2; the D gene is possibly TRBD1 (5 bases). Germline V gives CDR1 GTSNPN, CDR2 SVGIG (reference sequence). The CDR3 sequence is 12 residues long.

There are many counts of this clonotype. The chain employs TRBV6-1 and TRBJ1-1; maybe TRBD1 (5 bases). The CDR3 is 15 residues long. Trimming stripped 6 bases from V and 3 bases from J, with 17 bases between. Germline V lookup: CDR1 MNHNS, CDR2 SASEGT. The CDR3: CASSFLGGGDTEAFF. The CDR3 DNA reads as TGTGCCAGCAGCTTTCTTGGGGGGGGGGACACTGAAGCTTTCTTT.

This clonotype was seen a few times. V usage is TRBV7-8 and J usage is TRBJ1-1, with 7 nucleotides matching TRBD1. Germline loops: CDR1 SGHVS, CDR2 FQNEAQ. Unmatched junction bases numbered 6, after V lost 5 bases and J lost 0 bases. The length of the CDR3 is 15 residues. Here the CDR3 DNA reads TGTGCCAGCAGCGGAACCGGGACAGTGAACACTGAAGCTTTCTTT. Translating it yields CASSGTGTVNTEAFF.